The rows below give T cell receptor beta chains drawn from one sample of a study of blood T cell repertoires in COVID-19. Here immunoSEQ multiplex PCR was the method, and the copy in TCRdb shows in-frame clones only, minus some. The table records about 59,000 clones, 65% to 80% of them present only once. The sample consisted of peripheral blood. All receptors come from a man between 60 and 70 years old with acute or convalescent COVID-19. The CDR3 runs from the conserved cysteine through the conserved F or W. Fields, in order: D gene, J gene, clone size, V gene, CDR3 DNA, CDR3 protein. The D gene is left open where the match is weak. Size tells how often a clone was seen (once, few, many) or the class of an expanded clone, and some rows leave it out.

-	TRBJ1-1	-	TRBV19	TGTGCCAGTAAAGGCTGGGGAGACACTGAAGCTTTCTTT	CASKGWGDTEAFF
-	TRBJ2-3	-	TRBV6-6	TGTGCCAGCAGTTACGAACGGGAGCAAGCAGATACGCAGTATTTT	CASSYEREQADTQYF
TRBD1	TRBJ2-7	-	TRBV2	TGTGCCAGCATGGGACAGGGACTATACGAGCAGTACTTC	CASMGQGLYEQYF
-	TRBJ2-3	-	TRBV7-9	TGTGCCAGCACCCCTTGGGGGCTCGGTCGAGAAACGCAGTATTTT	CASTPWGLGRETQYF
-	TRBJ1-1	-	TRBV9	TGTGCCAGCAGCCCCCGGGGAGCGAACACTGAAGCTTTCTTT	CASSPRGANTEAFF
-	TRBJ2-2	-	TRBV27	TGTGCCAGCAGTCGAAGGGGGACAACCCCGAACACCGGGGAGCTGTTTTTT	CASSRRGTTPNTGELFF
-	TRBJ2-3	-	TRBV25-1	TGTGCCACCGCCCCATCTCCGGGAGTAGCTACGCAGTATTTT	CATAPSPGVATQYF
-	TRBJ2-3	-	TRBV25-1	TGTGCCAGCCTTTACACAGATACGCAGTATTTT	CASLYTDTQYF
-	TRBJ2-2	medium-sized	TRBV7-9	TGTGCCAGCAGCTCACACAGCGGCGGGGAGCTGTTTTTT	CASSSHSGGELFF
-	TRBJ2-7	-	TRBV29-1	TGCAGCGTTGGGCCCGGAGGGGTGGACGAGCAGTACTTC	CSVGPGGVDEQYF
-	TRBJ1-5	-	TRBV5-1	TGCGCCAGCAGCGAGGGAGTGGCGGCCGATAGCAATCAGCCCCAGCATTTT	CASSEGVAADSNQPQHF
TRBD1	TRBJ1-1	few	TRBV19	TGTGCCAGTAGTATTTCGGGACAGGGGTCGGGCACTGAAGCTTTCTTT	CASSISGQGSGTEAFF
-	TRBJ2-7	few	TRBV2	TGTGCCAGCAAAAAAGGGGGAGTGTACGAGCAGTACTTC	CASKKGGVYEQYF
-	TRBJ1-2	few	TRBV28	TGTGCCAGCAGTTTAAGGTTAGCGGGGTCCTACACCTTC	CASSLRLAGSYTF
TRBD2	TRBJ2-7	-	TRBV28	TGTGCCACCTATAAACTAGCGGGACGGTACGAGCAGTACTTC	CATYKLAGRYEQYF
TRBD1	TRBJ1-1	once	TRBV27	TGTGCCAGCAGTGCCTGGACAGGAGACACTGAAGCTTTCTTT	CASSAWTGDTEAFF
TRBD1	TRBJ1-6	-	TRBV6-5	TGTGCCAGCAGCAGGGGGAATTCACCCCTCCACTTT	CASSRGNSPLHF
-	TRBJ2-1	-	TRBV14	TGTGCCAGCAGCCAAGGAGACGGGAAAGGTAACAATGAGCAGTTCTTC	CASSQGDGKGNNEQFF
-	TRBJ1-5	-	TRBV18	TGTGCCAGCTCCGGCGCGGGGAAGGATCAGCCCCAGCATTTT	CASSGAGKDQPQHF
-	TRBJ1-5	-	TRBV4-1	TGCGCCAGCAGCCACATCGCTGGGGGGATGGGCAATCAGCCCCAGCATTTT	CASSHIAGGMGNQPQHF
TRBD1	TRBJ1-1	-	TRBV6-4	TGTGCCAGCAAATTGTACAGGGGGCATACTGAAGCTTTCTTT	CASKLYRGHTEAFF
-	TRBJ1-6	-	TRBV28	TGTGCCACCAAACCTCGACAGTTCCTCGTTAATTCACCCCTCCACTTT	CATKPRQFLVNSPLHF